This TCR beta chain is drawn from a study of shared clonotypes between healthy human individuals. Study-level background: Three plates were used per donor for CD4 naive, three for CD4 memory, two for CD8 naive and one for CD8 memory. Study-wide results and limits: Clonotypes not shared had lower generation probabilities than those common to all four donors. Shared clonotypes: roughly 4.7% naive CD4, about 3.5% naive CD8, about 2.5% memory CD4, more than 0.3% memory CD8.

The repertoire was sequenced with immunoSEQ multiplex PCR; TCRdb's copy has only in-frame clones and lacks some. Of approximately 400,000 clones listed, 95% to 97% are singletons. This CDR3 region has 18 residues. The V and J ends lost 3 bases and 10 bases, in that order; junction bases with no gene match: 18. The germline gives CDR1 MGHDK, CDR2 SYGVNS. Concerning this clone itself: The antigen is unknown.

The rearrangement links TRBV25-1 to TRBJ2-1; 10 bases line up with TRBD2. Input material: memory CD8+ T cells sorted from blood. The subset here: CD45RO+ cells pooled with CCR7-negative TemRA cells. This sequence originates from a man aged 25-45 years in good health. CDR3 in DNA: TGTGCCAGCAGTGACCCAAGGAGGGGACTAGCGATTTCAGGAGAGCAGTTCTTC. This gives the protein CASSDPRRGLAISGEQFF. The whole variable domain, remainder taken from reference TRBV25-1 and TRBJ2-1, is EADIYQTPRYLVIGTGKKITLECSQTMGHDKMYWYQQDPGMELHLIHYSYGVNSTEKGDLSSESTVSRIRTEHFPLTLESARPSHTSQYLCASSDPRRGLAISGEQFFGPGTRLTVL.